Listed below are T cell receptor beta chains from one sample, sequenced in a study of radiotherapy plus CTLA-4 blockade in lung cancer. TCRdb keeps only in-frame clones here, not all; method: immunoSEQ multiplex PCR. The sample includes 65,000 to 70,000 clones, around 79% seen only once; the top ten take roughly 9.7%. The sample in question was peripheral blood, obtained from a patient treated with radiotherapy plus ipilimumab. All receptors derive from a human donor with non-small cell lung cancer who had a complete response to radiotherapy plus ipilimumab. CDR3s leave out the opening cysteine and the closing phenylalanine or tryptophan. The order of the fields is V gene, J gene, CDR3 protein.

TRBV7-8	TRBJ2-1	ASSPPKTVFEQF
TRBV18	TRBJ2-3	ASSHKGDTQY
TRBV7-2	TRBJ2-1	ASSLSGQVQF
TRBV6-6	TRBJ2-2	ASSAWGDGAGELF
TRBV18	TRBJ2-5	ASSPGFQETQY
TRBV11-3	TRBJ2-5	ASSLGGFQETQY
TRBV7-9	TRBJ1-3	ASSNSLVSGNTIY
TRBV28	TRBJ1-2	ASSPQTGIVT
TRBV5-1	TRBJ1-2	ASSLAQDYGYT
TRBV4-2	TRBJ1-2	ASSRAGGENT
TRBV18	TRBJ2-2	ASSPADGELF
TRBV5-1	TRBJ1-4	ASSLSGTNEKLF
TRBV29-1	TRBJ2-1	SVEDLTSGRANEQF
TRBV2	TRBJ2-3	ASTEGDTDTQY
TRBV5-6	TRBJ1-6	ASSSQGAGGSALH
TRBV4-3	TRBJ1-1	ASSQRLGTETEAF
TRBV19	TRBJ1-2	ASSMAGSDYGYT
TRBV6-6	TRBJ2-5	ASSYGLEQETQY
TRBV30	TRBJ1-5	AWSVFGQYNQPQH
TRBV14	TRBJ1-1	ASSPRTGGKAF
TRBV9	TRBJ2-3	ASSVSGAGGPGDTQY
TRBV12-5	TRBJ2-1	ASGLGASGGLYNEQF
TRBV30	TRBJ1-2	AWKGTGAPNYGYT
TRBV2	TRBJ1-2	ASRATDRYGYT